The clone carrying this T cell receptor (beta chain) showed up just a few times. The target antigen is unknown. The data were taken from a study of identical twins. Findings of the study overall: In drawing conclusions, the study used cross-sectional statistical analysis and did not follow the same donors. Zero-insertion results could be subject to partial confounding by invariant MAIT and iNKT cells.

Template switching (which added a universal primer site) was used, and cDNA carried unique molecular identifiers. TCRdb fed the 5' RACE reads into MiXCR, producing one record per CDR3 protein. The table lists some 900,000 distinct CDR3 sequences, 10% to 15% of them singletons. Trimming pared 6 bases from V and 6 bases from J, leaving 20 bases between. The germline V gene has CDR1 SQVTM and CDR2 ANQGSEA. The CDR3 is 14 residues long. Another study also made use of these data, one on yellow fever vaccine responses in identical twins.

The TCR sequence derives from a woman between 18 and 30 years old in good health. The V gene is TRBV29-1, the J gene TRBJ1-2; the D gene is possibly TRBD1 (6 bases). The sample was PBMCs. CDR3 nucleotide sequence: TGCAGCGTCCCCGTAAGCAGGGGAGGAGATGGCTACACCTTC. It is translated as CSVPVSRGGDGYTF.